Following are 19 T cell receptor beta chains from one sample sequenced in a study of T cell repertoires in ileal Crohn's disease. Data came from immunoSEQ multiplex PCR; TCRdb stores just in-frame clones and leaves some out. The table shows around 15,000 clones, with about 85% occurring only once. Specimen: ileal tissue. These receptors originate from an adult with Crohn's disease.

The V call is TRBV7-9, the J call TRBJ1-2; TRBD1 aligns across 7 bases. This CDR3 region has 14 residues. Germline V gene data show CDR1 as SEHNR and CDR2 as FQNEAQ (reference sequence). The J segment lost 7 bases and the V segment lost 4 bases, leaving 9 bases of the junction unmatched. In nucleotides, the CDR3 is TGTGCCAGCAGCTCCGGGACAGTCGTTATTGGCTACACCTTC. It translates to CASSSGTVVIGYTF.

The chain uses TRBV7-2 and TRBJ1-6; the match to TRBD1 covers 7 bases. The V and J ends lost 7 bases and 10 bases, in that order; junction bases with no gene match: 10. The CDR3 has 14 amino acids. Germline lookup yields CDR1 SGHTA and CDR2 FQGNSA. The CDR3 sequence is CASTDVQGNSPLHF. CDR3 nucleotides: TGTGCCAGCACCGATGTACAGGGGAACTCACCCCTCCACTTT.

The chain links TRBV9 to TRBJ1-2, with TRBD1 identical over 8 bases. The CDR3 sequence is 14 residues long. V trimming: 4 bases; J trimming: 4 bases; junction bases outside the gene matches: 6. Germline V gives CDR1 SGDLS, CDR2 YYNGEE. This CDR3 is CASSIGTGRYGYTF. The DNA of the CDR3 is TGTGCCAGCAGCATCGGGACAGGCCGCTATGGCTACACCTTC.

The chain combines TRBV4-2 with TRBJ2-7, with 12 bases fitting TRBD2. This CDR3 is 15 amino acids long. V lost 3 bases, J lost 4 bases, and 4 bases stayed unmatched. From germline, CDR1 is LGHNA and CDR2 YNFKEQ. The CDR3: CASSQASGGVYEQYF. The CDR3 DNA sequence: TGTGCCAGCAGCCAGGCTAGCGGGGGGGTATACGAGCAGTACTTC.

CDR3 DNA sequence: TGTGCCAGTAGTTATGAGGCCGGGGAGCTGTTTTTT. Residues: CASSYEAGELFF. The rearrangement joins TRBV19 to TRBJ2-2; D is ambiguous. CDR3 size: 12 residues. The ends were cut back, 5 bases at V and 6 bases at J, with 7 bases in the middle. Germline V lookup: CDR1 LNHDA, CDR2 SQIVND (reference sequence).

The CDR3 here is CASSLAVATGELFF. CDR3 coding DNA: TGTGCCAGCAGCTTGGCCGTGGCCACCGGGGAGCTGTTTTTT. This chain links TRBV5-4 with TRBJ2-2; D is unclear. Deletions cut 0 bases from V and 4 bases from J, with 7 bases between. CDR3 length: 14 amino acids. Germline V gene data show CDR1 as SGHNT and CDR2 as YYREEE (reference sequence).

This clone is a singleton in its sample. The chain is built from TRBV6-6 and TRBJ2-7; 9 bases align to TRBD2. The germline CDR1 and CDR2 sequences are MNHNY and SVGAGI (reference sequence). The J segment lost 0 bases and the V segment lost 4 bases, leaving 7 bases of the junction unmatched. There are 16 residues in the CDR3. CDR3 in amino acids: CASSSGTSSPSYEQYF. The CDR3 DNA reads TGTGCCAGCAGTTCCGGGACTAGCTCTCCCTCCTACGAGCAGTACTTC.

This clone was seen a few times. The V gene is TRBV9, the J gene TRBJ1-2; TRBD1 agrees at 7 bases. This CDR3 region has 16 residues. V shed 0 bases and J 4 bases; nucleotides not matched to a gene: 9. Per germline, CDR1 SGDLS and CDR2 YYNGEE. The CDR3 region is CASSVVKAGTVYGYTF. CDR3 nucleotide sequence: TGTGCCAGCAGCGTAGTTAAGGCCGGGACAGTCTATGGCTACACCTTC. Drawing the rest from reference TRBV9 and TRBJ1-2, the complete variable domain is DSGVTQTPKHLITATGQRVTLRCSPRSGDLSVYWYQQSLDQGLQFLIQYYNGEERAKGNILERFSAQQFPDLHSELNLSSLELGDSALYFCASSVVKAGTVYGYTFGSGTRLTVV.

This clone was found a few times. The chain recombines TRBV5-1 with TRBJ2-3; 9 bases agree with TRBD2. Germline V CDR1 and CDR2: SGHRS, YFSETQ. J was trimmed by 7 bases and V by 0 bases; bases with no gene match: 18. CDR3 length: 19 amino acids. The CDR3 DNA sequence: TGCGCCAGCAGCTTGGCCAGAGGAGCGGGGACTAGCATAGTTCATACGCAGTATTTT. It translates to CASSLARGAGTSIVHTQYF. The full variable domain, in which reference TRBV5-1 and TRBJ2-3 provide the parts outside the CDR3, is KAGVTQTPRYLIKTRGQQVTLSCSPISGHRSVSWYQQTPGQGLQFLFEYFSETQRNKGNFPGRFSGRQFSNSRSEMNVSTLELGDSALYLCASSLARGAGTSIVHTQYFGPGTRLTVL.

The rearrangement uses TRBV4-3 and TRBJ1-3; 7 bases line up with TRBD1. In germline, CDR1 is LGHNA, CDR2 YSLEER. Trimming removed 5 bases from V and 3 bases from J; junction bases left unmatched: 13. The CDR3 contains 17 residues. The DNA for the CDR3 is TGCGCCAGCAGCGAAAATTTAGGGGGCGAAGGTGGAAACACCATATATTTT. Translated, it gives CASSENLGGEGGNTIYF.

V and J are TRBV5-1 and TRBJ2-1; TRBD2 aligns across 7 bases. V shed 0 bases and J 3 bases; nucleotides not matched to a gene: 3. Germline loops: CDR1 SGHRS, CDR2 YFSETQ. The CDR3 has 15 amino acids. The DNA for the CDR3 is TGCGCCAGCAGCTTGGTAGGCGGGGGCTACAATGAGCAGTTCTTC. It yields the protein CASSLVGGGYNEQFF.

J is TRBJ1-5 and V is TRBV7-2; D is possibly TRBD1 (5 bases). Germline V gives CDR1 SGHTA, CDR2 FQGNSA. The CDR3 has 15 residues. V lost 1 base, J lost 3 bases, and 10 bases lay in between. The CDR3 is CASSLDQGPNQPQHF. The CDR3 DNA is TGTGCCAGCAGCTTAGATCAGGGCCCCAATCAGCCCCAGCATTTT.

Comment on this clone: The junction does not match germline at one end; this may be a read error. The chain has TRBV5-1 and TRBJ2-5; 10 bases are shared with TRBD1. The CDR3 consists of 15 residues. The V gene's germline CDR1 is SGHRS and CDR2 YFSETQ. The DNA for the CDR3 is TGCGCCGGCAGCTTGGCCGGGACAGGGGAGGAGACCCAGTACTTC. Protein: CAGSLAGTGEETQYF.

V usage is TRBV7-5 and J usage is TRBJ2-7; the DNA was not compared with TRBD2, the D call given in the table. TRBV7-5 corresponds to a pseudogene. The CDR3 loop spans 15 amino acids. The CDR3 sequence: CASRLGPPLIYEQYF. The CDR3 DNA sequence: TGTGCCAGCAGACTCGGCCCCCCACTGATCTACGAGCAGTACTTC.

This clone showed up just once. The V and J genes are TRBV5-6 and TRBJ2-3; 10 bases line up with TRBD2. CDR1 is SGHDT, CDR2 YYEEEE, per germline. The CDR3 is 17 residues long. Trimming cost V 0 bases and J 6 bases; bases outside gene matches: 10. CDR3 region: CASSLGASGRRLDTQYF. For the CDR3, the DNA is TGTGCCAGCAGCTTGGGAGCTAGCGGGAGACGGCTGGATACGCAGTATTTT.

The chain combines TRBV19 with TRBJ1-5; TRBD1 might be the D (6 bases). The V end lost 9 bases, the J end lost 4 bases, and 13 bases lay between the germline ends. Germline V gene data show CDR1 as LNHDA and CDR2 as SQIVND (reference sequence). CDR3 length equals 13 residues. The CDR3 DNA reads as TGTGCCAGCCGGGACAACCGGAATCAGCCCCAGCATTTT. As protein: CASRDNRNQPQHF.

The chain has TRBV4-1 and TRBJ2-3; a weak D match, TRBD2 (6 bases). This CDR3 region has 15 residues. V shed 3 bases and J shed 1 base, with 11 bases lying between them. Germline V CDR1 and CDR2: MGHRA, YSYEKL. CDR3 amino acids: CASSQMAGRTDTQYF. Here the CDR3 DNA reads TGCGCCAGCAGCCAGATGGCGGGGCGCACAGATACGCAGTATTTT.

The CDR3 loop is CASSLGEGPSNQPQHF. In DNA, the CDR3 is TGTGCCAGCAGTTTGGGCGAGGGCCCTAGCAATCAGCCCCAGCATTTT. The chain links TRBV2 to TRBJ1-5; D not resolved. Trimming pared 5 bases from V and 0 bases from J, leaving 14 bases between. The CDR3 has 16 amino acids. CDR1 is SNHLY and CDR2 is FYNNEI in the germline V gene.

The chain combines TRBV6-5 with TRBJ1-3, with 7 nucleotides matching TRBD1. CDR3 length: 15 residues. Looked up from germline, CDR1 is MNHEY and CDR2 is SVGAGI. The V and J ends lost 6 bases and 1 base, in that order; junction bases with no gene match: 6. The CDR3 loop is CASSTNRGSGNTIYF. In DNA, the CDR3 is TGTGCCAGCAGCACCAACAGGGGATCTGGAAACACCATATATTTT.